The sample holds a few counts of the clone carrying this T cell receptor beta chain. No antigen is known for it. Per germline, CDR1 SEHNR and CDR2 FQNEAQ (reference sequence). This CDR3 contains 15 residues. V lost 1 base, J lost 2 bases, and 11 bases lay in between. The assay was immunoSEQ multiplex PCR, and TCRdb's table has in-frame clones only and misses some. The sample yields 300,000 to 400,000 clones, roughly 87% seen once. The sample belongs to a study of shared clonotypes between healthy human individuals. In the study overall: Per donor, CD8 memory used one plate, CD8 naive used two, CD4 memory used three and CD4 naive used three.

The study, taken as a whole, reports: Clonotype sharing among donors, it was expected, would be affected by sequencing depth.

J is TRBJ2-5 and V is TRBV7-9; D gene unclear. This clonotype was obtained from a young man in good health. The sequenced material came from memory CD8+ T cells sorted from blood. Sample subset: CD45RO+ cells pooled with CCR7-negative TemRA cells. The CDR3 coding sequence is TGTGCCAGCAGCTTAGTATCTTTCAGTCAAGAGACCCAGTACTTC. Translated: CASSLVSFSQETQYF.